The rows below give T cell receptor beta chains drawn from one sample of a study of blood T cells in healthy people across ages. TCRdb independently ran MiXCR on the 5' RACE reads; one entry per CDR3 protein. The table shows over 1.5 million distinct CDR3 sequences, with 49% occurring only once. Sequencing was carried out using blood. All receptors derive from a woman aged 40-49 years in good health. The conserved cysteine and the conserved F or W are not part of the CDR3 here.

J gene: TRBJ2-5
V gene: TRBV24-1
CDR3 length: 13
CDR3 protein: ATSGGGTPQETQY

J gene: TRBJ2-5
V gene: TRBV20-1
CDR3 length: 13
CDR3 protein: SARFERGAGETQY

J gene: TRBJ2-5
V gene: TRBV4-2
CDR3 length: 14
CDR3 protein: ASSQMDSQPRETQY

J gene: TRBJ2-5
V gene: TRBV7-2
CDR3 length: 13
CDR3 protein: ASSPPPTGAETQY

J gene: TRBJ2-4
V gene: TRBV27
CDR3 length: 15
CDR3 protein: ASSSDLGRLAKNIQY

J gene: TRBJ1-2
V gene: TRBV28
CDR3 length: 11
CDR3 protein: ASGNQGAGGYT

J gene: TRBJ2-1
V gene: TRBV7-8
CDR3 length: 15
CDR3 protein: ASSLRERGDLYNEQF

J gene: TRBJ2-3
V gene: TRBV5-1
CDR3 length: 14
CDR3 protein: ASSKSLQGTTDTQY

J gene: TRBJ1-2
V gene: TRBV5-1
CDR3 length: 11
CDR3 protein: ASSLQTNYGYT

J gene: TRBJ2-3
V gene: TRBV6-5
CDR3 length: 11
CDR3 protein: ASSGLTVDTQY

J gene: -
V gene: TRBV4-3
CDR3 length: 14
CDR3 protein: ASSQDEFERGYEQY

J gene: TRBJ2-7
V gene: TRBV29-1
CDR3 length: 12
CDR3 protein: SVVPGQGEWEQY

J gene: TRBJ2-1
V gene: TRBV4-1
CDR3 length: 11
CDR3 protein: ASSQDRWRARF

J gene: TRBJ2-3
V gene: TRBV2
CDR3 length: 12
CDR3 protein: ASSEGHTLDTQY

J gene: TRBJ1-2
V gene: TRBV7-2
CDR3 length: 12
CDR3 protein: ASSPRGTGYGYT

J gene: TRBJ2-5
V gene: TRBV5-1
CDR3 length: 12
CDR3 protein: ASSSGGGVETQY

J gene: TRBJ2-7
V gene: TRBV12-3/TRBV12-4
CDR3 length: 12
CDR3 protein: ASSPGQGAFSQY

J gene: TRBJ2-5
V gene: TRBV29-1
CDR3 length: 10
CDR3 protein: SVGGGVETQY

J gene: TRBJ1-6
V gene: TRBV2
CDR3 length: 10
CDR3 protein: ASRGVSSPLH

J gene: TRBJ2-3
V gene: TRBV5-4
CDR3 length: 17
CDR3 protein: ASSLGGLAGETSTDTQY

J gene: TRBJ2-1
V gene: TRBV5-6
CDR3 length: 12
CDR3 protein: ASSSAGDDFGQF

J gene: TRBJ1-2
V gene: TRBV20-1
CDR3 length: 13
CDR3 protein: SATSFVGGFKGYT

J gene: TRBJ1-5
V gene: TRBV16
CDR3 length: 13
CDR3 protein: ASSQSTGGNQPQH

J gene: TRBJ2-1
V gene: TRBV7-2
CDR3 length: 17
CDR3 protein: ASSLMLTMTGPSGGEQF

J gene: TRBJ1-2
V gene: TRBV20-1
CDR3 length: 11
CDR3 protein: SAPGTGAYGYT

J gene: TRBJ1-2
V gene: TRBV7-9
CDR3 length: 12
CDR3 protein: ASSPPGGYYGYT

J gene: TRBJ2-5
V gene: TRBV6-2/TRBV6-3
CDR3 length: 12
CDR3 protein: ASSPQTTQETQY

J gene: TRBJ2-7
V gene: TRBV24-1
CDR3 length: 11
CDR3 protein: ATSETGIYEQY

J gene: TRBJ1-2
V gene: TRBV28
CDR3 length: 10
CDR3 protein: ASSIGSYGYT

J gene: TRBJ2-3
V gene: TRBV5-1
CDR3 length: 13
CDR3 protein: ASSETSGSTDTQY

J gene: TRBJ2-3
V gene: TRBV25-1
CDR3 length: 15
CDR3 protein: ASSGTSGGRFTDTQY